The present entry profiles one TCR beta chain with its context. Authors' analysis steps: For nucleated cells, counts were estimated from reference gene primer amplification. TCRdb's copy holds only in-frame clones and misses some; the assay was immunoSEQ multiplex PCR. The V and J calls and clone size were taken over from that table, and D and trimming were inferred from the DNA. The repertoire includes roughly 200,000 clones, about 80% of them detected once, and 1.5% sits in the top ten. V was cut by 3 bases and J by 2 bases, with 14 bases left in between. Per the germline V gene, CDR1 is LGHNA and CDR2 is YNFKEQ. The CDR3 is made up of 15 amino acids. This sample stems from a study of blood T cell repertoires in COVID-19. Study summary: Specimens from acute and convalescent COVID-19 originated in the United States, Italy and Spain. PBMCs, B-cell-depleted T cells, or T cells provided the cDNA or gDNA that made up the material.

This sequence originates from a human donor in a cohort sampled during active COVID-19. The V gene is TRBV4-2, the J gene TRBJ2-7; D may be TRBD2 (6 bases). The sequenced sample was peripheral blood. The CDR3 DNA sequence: TGTGCCAGCAGCCAGGAAGGACTAACCACCTACGAGCAGTACTTC. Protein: CASSQEGLTTYEQYF.